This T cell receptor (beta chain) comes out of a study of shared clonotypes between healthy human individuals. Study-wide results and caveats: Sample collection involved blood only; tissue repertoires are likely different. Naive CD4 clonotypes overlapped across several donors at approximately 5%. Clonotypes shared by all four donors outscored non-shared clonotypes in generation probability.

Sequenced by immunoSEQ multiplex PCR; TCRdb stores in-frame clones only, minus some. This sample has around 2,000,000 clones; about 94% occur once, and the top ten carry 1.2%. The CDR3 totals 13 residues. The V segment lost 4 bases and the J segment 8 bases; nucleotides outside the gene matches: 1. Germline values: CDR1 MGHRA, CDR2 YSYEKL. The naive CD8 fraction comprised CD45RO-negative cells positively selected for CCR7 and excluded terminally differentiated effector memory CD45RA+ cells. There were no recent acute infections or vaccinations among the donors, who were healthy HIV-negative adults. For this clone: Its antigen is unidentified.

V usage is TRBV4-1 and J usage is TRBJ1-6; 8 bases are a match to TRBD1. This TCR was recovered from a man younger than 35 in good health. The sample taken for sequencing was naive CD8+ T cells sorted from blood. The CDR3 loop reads CASSPTGDSPLHF. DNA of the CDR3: TGCGCCAGCAGCCCGACAGGGGATTCACCCCTCCACTTT.